Shown below are 21 T cell receptor beta chains from a single sample sequenced in a study of cytomegalovirus exposure and HLA in healthy donors. PCR used 60 Vbeta primers and 13 Jbeta primers. Sequencing was performed with immunoSEQ multiplex PCR; in TCRdb, only in-frame clones are kept and a portion is missing. The sample lists some 180,000 clones, 75% to 90% seen once, with approximately 2.2% in the top ten. Sequencing used PBMCs. The receptors here all came from a male donor in good health and CMV-seronegative.

The V and J genes are TRBV29-1 and TRBJ2-7, with D perhaps TRBD1 (6 bases). The CDR3 consists of 13 residues. Germline V lookup: CDR1 SQVTM, CDR2 ANQGSEA. The V and J ends lost 6 bases and 0 bases respectively, with 12 bases between them. The CDR3 loop reads CSVRDINSYEQYF. The CDR3 region has the DNA TGCAGCGTCCGGGACATCAACTCCTACGAGCAGTACTTC.

CDR3 amino acids: CASSPQRGADNEQFF. The CDR3 nucleotides read TGCGCCAGCAGCCCCCAGCGGGGGGCCGACAATGAGCAGTTCTTC. V usage is TRBV5-1 and J usage is TRBJ2-1; the match to TRBD2 covers 9 bases. There are 15 residues in the CDR3. V lost 4 bases and J lost 5; bases outside the gene matches: 7. CDR1 is SGHRS and CDR2 is YFSETQ in the germline V gene.

The J gene is TRBJ1-1, the V gene TRBV15, with 8 bases that match TRBD1. The CDR3 totals 16 residues. With V trimmed by 2 bases and J by 5 bases, 10 bases remained unmatched. Germline values: CDR1 LNHNV, CDR2 YYDKDF (reference sequence). The CDR3 DNA reads as TGTGCCACCAGCAGACCACTTCAGGGGGCAGGAACTGAAGCTTTCTTT. Its protein is CATSRPLQGAGTEAFF.

V is TRBV20-1 and J is TRBJ2-7, with D unresolved. The CDR3 is 11 residues long. The ends were cut back, 3 bases at V and 5 bases at J, with 8 bases in the middle. Per germline, CDR1 DFQATT and CDR2 SNEGSKA (reference sequence). CDR3 nucleotides: TGCAGTGCTAGTTCTATTGACGAGCAGTACTTC. Translated, it gives CSASSIDEQYF.

This clone was counted a few times. This rearrangement joins TRBV14 to TRBJ1-4, with a tentative D call TRBD1 (5 bases). V was shortened by 0 bases and J by 8 bases, with 7 bases between the two germline ends. This CDR3 region has 13 residues. Germline V gene lookup returns CDR1 SGHDN and CDR2 FVKESK. The CDR3 sequence is CASSQDGGEKLFF. Written as DNA, the CDR3 is TGTGCCAGCAGCCAAGATGGGGGGGAAAAACTGTTTTTT.

The CDR3 DNA reads as TGCGCCAGCAGTGAGTCGCCGGCTAGCGGGGCTGAGACCCAGTACTTC. It translates to CASSESPASGAETQYF. V and J are TRBV10-1 and TRBJ2-5; 9 bases fit TRBD2. Trimming took 0 bases from V and 5 from J; bases not matched to a gene: 7. The CDR3 covers 16 residues. Germline V CDR1 and CDR2: WNHNN, SYGVQD (reference sequence).

This rearrangement joins TRBV5-1 to TRBJ1-4, with a possible D match to TRBD1 (5 bases). Trimming removed 0 bases at V and 8 bases at J, with 8 bases between. There are 13 residues in the CDR3. CDR1 and CDR2 from the germline V gene are SGHRS and YFSETQ. The CDR3 DNA reads TGCGCCAGCAGCTTGGCTCGGGGGGAAAAACTGTTTTTT. It translates to CASSLARGEKLFF.

The rearrangement joins TRBV11-2 to TRBJ1-4; D gene ambiguous. Trimming took 1 base from V and 4 from J, leaving 7 bases between them. The CDR3 has 14 amino acids. CDR1 is SGHAT, CDR2 FQNNGV, per germline. The DNA of the CDR3 is TGTGCCAGCAGCTTAGCCTTGTATAATGAAAAACTGTTTTTT. This sequence encodes CASSLALYNEKLFF.

A single count supports this clone. The chain joins TRBV9 to TRBJ2-2; D remains unclear. The CDR3 is 14 amino acids. The germline gives CDR1 SGDLS, CDR2 YYNGEE. The V end was cut by 2 bases, the J end by 5 bases, with 10 bases between. The DNA for the CDR3 is TGTGCCAGCAGCGTTCGAACAGAGACCGGGGAGCTGTTTTTT. This encodes CASSVRTETGELFF.

V gene TRBV30 combines with J gene TRBJ2-7; 10 nucleotides match TRBD1. CDR3 size: 14 residues. Germline CDR1 GTSNPN, CDR2 SVGIG (reference sequence). V trimming: 2 bases; J trimming: 4 bases; junction bases outside the gene matches: 5. The CDR3 here is CAWSPGQGGYEQYF. In DNA, the CDR3 is TGTGCCTGGAGTCCCGGACAGGGGGGATACGAGCAGTACTTC.

The chain has TRBV18 and TRBJ2-7; tentatively, D is TRBD2 (5 bases). The CDR3 sequence is 12 residues long. Germline V gives CDR1 KGHSH, CDR2 LQKENI. With 4 bases removed from V and 6 bases from J, the gap between germline ends came to 10 bases. The CDR3 region is CASSLDSGEQYF. The CDR3 DNA reads TGTGCCAGCTCACTGGACTCTGGCGAGCAGTACTTC.

This chain connects TRBV7-9 to TRBJ2-2; maybe TRBD1 (6 bases). CDR3 length: 13 amino acids. Germline V lookup: CDR1 SEHNR, CDR2 FQNEAQ (reference sequence). The V end was cut by 8 bases, the J end by 7 bases, with 14 bases between. DNA for the CDR3: TGTGCCAGCGGCCAGGGGACCGGCGGGGAGCTGTTTTTT. Translated: CASGQGTGGELFF.

This clone was seen a few times. The chain joins TRBV25-1 to TRBJ2-7, with 8 nucleotides matching TRBD1. V shed 4 bases and J 1 base; nucleotides not matched to a gene: 6. The CDR3 consists of 15 residues. Germline values: CDR1 MGHDK, CDR2 SYGVNS. The CDR3 region has the DNA TGTGCCAGCAGTGGCCGGGACAGGAGATCCTACGAGCAGTACTTC. Translated, it gives CASSGRDRRSYEQYF.

The chain carries TRBV30 and TRBJ2-7; 9 nucleotides agree with TRBD2. Germline V gene sequence: CDR1 GTSNPN, CDR2 SVGIG (reference sequence). The CDR3 covers 14 residues. V shed 0 bases, J shed 4 bases, and the junction held 4 bases outside the gene matches. CDR3 residues: CAWSVRLAGYEQYF. Here the CDR3 DNA reads TGTGCCTGGAGTGTTCGGCTAGCGGGGTACGAGCAGTACTTC. The whole variable domain, filled in from reference TRBV30 and TRBJ2-7, reads SQTIHQWPATLVQPVGSPLSLECTVEGTSNPNLYWYRQAAGRGLQLLFYSVGIGQISSEVPQNLSASRPQDRQFILSSKKLLLSDSGFYLCAWSVRLAGYEQYFGPGTRLTVT.

The chain combines TRBV12-5 with TRBJ2-5, with a possible D match to TRBD2 (7 bases). The CDR3 consists of 13 residues. V lost 10 bases to trimming and J lost 5 bases, with 17 bases between them. Germline assignment: CDR1 LGHNT and CDR2 FRNRAP. The CDR3 sequence is CATSPGGDETQYF. The CDR3 DNA is TGTGCTACCTCTCCGGGGGGCGACGAGACCCAGTACTTC. Full variable domain (rest looked up from reference TRBV12-5 and TRBJ2-5): DARVTQTPRHKVTEMGQEVTMRCQPILGHNTVFWYRQTMMQGLELLAYFRNRAPLDDSGMPKDRFSAEMPDATLATLKIQPSEPRDSAVYFCATSPGGDETQYFGPGTRLLVL.

The J gene is TRBJ1-4, the V gene TRBV2; 9 nucleotides align to TRBD1. From germline, CDR1 is SNHLY and CDR2 FYNNEI. This CDR3 contains 15 residues. Trimming cost V 5 bases and J 8 bases; bases outside gene matches: 9. CDR3 coding DNA: TGTGCCAGCAGTAACGAGGACAGGGGTGAAGAAAAACTGTTTTTT. Translated, it gives CASSNEDRGEEKLFF.

This clone has a single count. V is TRBV10-1 and J is TRBJ2-5; 7 nucleotides match TRBD2. The V segment lost 0 bases and the J segment 5 bases; nucleotides outside the gene matches: 0. The CDR3 is made up of 13 amino acids. CDR1 WNHNN and CDR2 SYGVQD come from the germline V gene (reference sequence). CDR3 sequence (DNA): TGCGCCAGCAGTGAGTCGGGGGGGGAGACCCAGTACTTC. It yields the protein CASSESGGETQYF.

As concerns this clone: At one of its ends the junction is not consistent with the germline gene, which may arise from a read error. This sequence joins TRBV7-7 and TRBJ2-5, with D maybe TRBD1 (5 bases). CDR3 length equals 15 residues. Germline V CDR1 and CDR2: SSHAT, FNYEAQ (reference sequence). The CDR3 loop is CASSLGAQPQETQYF. CDR3 DNA: TGTGCTAGCAGCTTAGGGGCCCAACCCCAAGAGACCCAGTACTTC.

The sample holds a few counts of this clone. The chain has TRBV5-6 and TRBJ1-5; 9 bases align to TRBD1. Trimming took 3 bases from V and 2 from J; bases not matched to a gene: 15. This CDR3 is built from 19 residues. Germline V gene lookup returns CDR1 SGHDT and CDR2 YYEEEE. CDR3 coding DNA: TGTGCCAGCAGCTCCCGTCCCGGGACAGGGTTCGGGGGCAATCAGCCCCAGCATTTT. It encodes CASSSRPGTGFGGNQPQHF.

V usage is TRBV5-6 and J usage is TRBJ1-2, with a possible D match to TRBD1 (5 bases). The germline V gene has CDR1 SGHDT and CDR2 YYEEEE. This CDR3 has 12 amino acids. Trimming shortened V by 4 bases and J by 5 bases, and 9 bases separated the two germline ends. For the CDR3, the DNA is TGTGCCAGCAGCCCCGGGGGGTATGGCTACACCTTC. Translated: CASSPGGYGYTF.

The chain uses TRBV7-7 and TRBJ2-5; D is perhaps TRBD1 (7 bases). In germline, CDR1 is SSHAT, CDR2 FNYEAQ (reference sequence). The CDR3 runs 13 residues. DNA for the CDR3: TGTGCTAGCGGCCCGGGACAGCTGGGGACCCAGTACTTC. Protein: CASGPGQLGTQYF.